The TCR beta chain described here comes from a study of beta chain features in type 1 diabetes. The whole isolated RNA underwent reverse transcription, so sequencing captured expressed TCRB transcripts. Sequenced by immunoSEQ multiplex PCR; TCRdb stores in-frame clones only, minus some. This sample has about half a million clones, with approximately 10% found just once. This clone was counted only a few times. What it recognizes is unknown. The junction differs from germline at one of its ends, possibly a read error. The CDR3 loop spans 13 amino acids. Germline CDR1 reads SSHAT; CDR2 reads FNYEAQ (reference sequence). Study-level results: Patients with Type 1 diabetes showed moderately but significantly shorter TCRB CDR3s in all four CD4+ subsets. Patients' naive, central memory and regulatory TCRB repertoires appeared more alike than those of healthy donors.

Input material: naive CD4+ T cells from blood. The origin of this receptor is a woman between 18 and 29 years old in good health. The chain combines TRBV7-7 with TRBJ2-1; D gene unclear. This CDR3 is CASSLGPYNEQFF. The DNA for the CDR3 is TGTGCTAGCAGCTTAGGCCCTTACAATGAGCAGTTCTTC.